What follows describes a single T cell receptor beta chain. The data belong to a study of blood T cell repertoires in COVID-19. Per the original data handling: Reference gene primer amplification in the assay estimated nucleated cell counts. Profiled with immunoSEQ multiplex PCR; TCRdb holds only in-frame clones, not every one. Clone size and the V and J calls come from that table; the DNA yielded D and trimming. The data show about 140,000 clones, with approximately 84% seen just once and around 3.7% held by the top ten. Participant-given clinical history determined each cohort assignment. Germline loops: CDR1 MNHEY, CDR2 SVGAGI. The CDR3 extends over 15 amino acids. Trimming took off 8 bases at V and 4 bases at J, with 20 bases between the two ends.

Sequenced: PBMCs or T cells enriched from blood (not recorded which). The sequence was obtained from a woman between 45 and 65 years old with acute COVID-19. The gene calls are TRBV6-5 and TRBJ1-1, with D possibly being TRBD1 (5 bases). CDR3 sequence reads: CASAGYEGRGTEAFF. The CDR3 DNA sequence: TGTGCCAGCGCGGGGTACGAGGGGAGAGGCACTGAAGCTTTCTTT.